The rows below give T cell receptor beta chains drawn from one sample of a study of blood T cell repertoires in COVID-19. Assay used: immunoSEQ multiplex PCR; TCRdb lists only in-frame clones, some missing. The sample yields some 110,000 clones, 80% to 85% seen once. The sequencing sample was made of PBMCs or T cells enriched from blood (not recorded which). These receptors came from a woman aged 25 to 39 who had recovered from COVID-19. Both conserved end residues are part of each CDR3. Each record gives: V gene, J gene, CDR3 length, clone size, D gene, CDR3 protein, CDR3 DNA. D genes are given only for firm matches. Only part of the rows carry a size: once, few, many, or a class if the clone is expanded.

>TRBV7-8|TRBJ2-5|15|NA|TRBD2
CASSYRTSGRETQYF
TGTGCCAGCAGCTACAGGACTAGCGGGAGGGAGACCCAGTACTTC
>TRBV25-1|TRBJ1-5|14|NA|NA
CASSVTGSNQPQHF
TGTGCCAGCAGTGTGACAGGTAGCAATCAGCCCCAGCATTTT
>TRBV19|TRBJ1-4|16|NA|TRBD1
CASSNGWTGYDEKLFF
TGTGCCAGTAGTAACGGATGGACAGGGTATGATGAAAAACTGTTTTTT
>TRBV28|TRBJ2-7|11|NA|NA
CASSPHYEQYF
TGTGCCAGCAGTCCCCACTACGAGCAGTACTTC
>TRBV5-1|TRBJ2-1|16|NA|TRBD2
CASSSGLAGRYNEQFF
TGCGCCAGCAGCTCCGGACTAGCGGGAAGGTACAATGAGCAGTTCTTC
>TRBV19|TRBJ2-2|15|once|TRBD1
CASRGTGGLGGELFF
TGTGCCAGTAGAGGGACAGGGGGCTTGGGCGGGGAGCTGTTTTTT
>TRBV19|TRBJ2-7|17|NA|TRBD2
CASSTQPASGRAGEQYF
TGTGCCAGTAGTACCCAACCGGCTAGCGGGAGGGCCGGCGAGCAGTACTTC
>TRBV28|TRBJ2-4|14|NA|TRBD1
CASSFWDSKNIQYF
TGTGCCAGCAGTTTTTGGGACAGCAAAAACATTCAGTACTTC
>TRBV24-1|TRBJ2-1|18|once|TRBD2
CATSDSPMTSGVYNEQFF
TGTGCCACCAGTGATTCCCCTATGACTAGCGGGGTCTACAATGAGCAGTTCTTC
>TRBV7-9|TRBJ1-1|13|NA|NA
CASSSSVGTEAFF
TGTGCCAGCAGCTCTAGTGTTGGGACTGAAGCTTTCTTT
>TRBV2|TRBJ1-4|14|NA|NA
CASRNDKTNEKLFF
TGTGCCAGCAGGAATGACAAGACTAATGAAAAACTGTTTTTT
>TRBV5-1|TRBJ1-6|15|NA|NA
CASSREGVNNSPLHF
TGCGCCAGCAGCCGGGAGGGCGTCAATAATTCACCCCTCCACTTT
>TRBV6-2/TRBV6-3|TRBJ2-3|16|NA|TRBD2
CASSATGLAGADTQYF
TGTGCCAGCAGTGCCACCGGACTAGCGGGAGCAGATACGCAGTATTTT
>TRBV5-1|TRBJ1-1|15|NA|NA
CASSLGGARDTEAFF
TGCGCCAGCAGCTTGGGTGGGGCTAGGGACACTGAAGCTTTCTTT
>TRBV28|TRBJ2-7|14|NA|NA
CASSPHRELNEQYF
TGTGCCAGCAGTCCCCACAGGGAACTCAACGAGCAGTACTTC
>TRBV6-5|TRBJ1-1|13|NA|TRBD1
CAAMTGAGPEAFF
TGTGCCGCTATGACAGGGGCAGGACCTGAAGCTTTCTTT
>TRBV12-5|TRBJ2-2|16|NA|NA
CASGLGQGNGAGELFF
TGTGCTAGTGGTTTGGGGCAGGGGAACGGGGCCGGGGAGCTGTTTTTT
>TRBV5-1|TRBJ1-2|13|NA|TRBD1
CASSSDRFMGYTF
TGCGCCAGCAGCTCGGACAGGTTTATGGGCTACACCTTC
>TRBV29-1|TRBJ1-2|12|once|NA
CSAGHPNYGYTF
TGCAGCGCTGGACATCCTAACTATGGCTACACCTTC
>TRBV24-1|TRBJ2-3|16|NA|TRBD2
CATSEWTSGRADTQYF
TGTGCCACCAGTGAATGGACTAGCGGGAGGGCAGATACGCAGTATTTT
>TRBV18|TRBJ2-3|15|NA|NA
CASSPSLFSPDTQYF
TGTGCCAGCTCACCATCCCTCTTTTCCCCAGATACGCAGTATTTT
>TRBV18|TRBJ2-1|15|once|TRBD2
CASSPSAGGSNEQFF
TGTGCCAGCTCACCATCCGCGGGAGGTTCCAATGAGCAGTTCTTC
>TRBV28|TRBJ1-2|14|NA|NA
CASRPETLNYGYTF
TGTGCCAGCAGACCCGAGACTCTGAACTATGGCTACACCTTC